This T cell receptor (beta chain) is from a study of T cells after yellow fever vaccination. CDR1 is SGDLS and CDR2 is YYNGEE in the germline V gene. V lost 0 bases and J lost 0, with 12 bases in between. CDR3 size: 16 residues. In TCRdb, the 5' RACE reads were re-called with MiXCR into one record per CDR3 protein. The sample yields more than 350,000 distinct CDR3 sequences, 11% seen once. This clonotype was sampled from a man between 18 and 29 years old who received the YFV17D yellow fever vaccine. The material sequenced was PBMCs, taken on the day of the first yellow fever vaccination. The gene calls are TRBV9 and TRBJ1-1; D is undetermined. CDR3 loop: CASSVGYRAMNTEAFF. DNA of the CDR3: TGTGCCAGCAGCGTAGGTTACCGGGCCATGAACACTGAAGCTTTCTTT.